Listed below are T cell receptor beta chains from one sample, sequenced in a study of naive and memory T cell subsets. TCRdb processed the UMI-ligation and nested PCR reads anew with MiXCR; each CDR3 protein has one entry. The sample records tens of thousands of distinct CDR3 sequences, 5% to 5.5% being singletons. The specimen was blood. These receptors came from an adult in good health. Both conserved end residues are part of each CDR3. D genes are given only for firm matches. A row's size may be missing; if present it is once, few, many or a size class.

>NA|many|TRBJ2-3|TRBV11-1
TGTGCCAGCAGCCCGCCTTCAGCGGACCTAGATACGCAGTATTTT
CASSPPSADLDTQYF
>TRBD1|many|TRBJ1-4|TRBV20-1
TGCAGTGCTGTTCGAGGGGGCGCGAATGAAAAACTGTTTTTT
CSAVRGGANEKLFF
>TRBD2|many|TRBJ2-3|TRBV9
TGTGCCAGCAGCGTAGGACTAGCGGGATACACAGATACGCAGTATTTT
CASSVGLAGYTDTQYF
>NA|many|TRBJ1-5|TRBV12-3/TRBV12-4
TGTGCCAGCAGTGGGGGTATCGGTCAGCCCCAGCATTTT
CASSGGIGQPQHF
>NA|few|TRBJ2-7|TRBV3-1
TGTGCCAGCAGCCTCGGAGGAGGACGAGCGGACGAGCAGTACTTC
CASSLGGGRADEQYF
>NA|few|TRBJ2-7|TRBV14
TGTGCCAGCAGCCAGGGACTCTTCCGCTACGAGCAGTACTTC
CASSQGLFRYEQYF
>NA|NA|TRBJ2-1|TRBV7-2
TGTGCCAGCAGCTTAGCAAGATCGGGGGGCACCTACAATGAGCAGTTCTTC
CASSLARSGGTYNEQFF
>NA|medium-sized|TRBJ2-7|TRBV7-9
TGTGCCAGCAGCTTTGCAGGGATCCACGAGCAGTACTTC
CASSFAGIHEQYF
>NA|many|TRBJ2-3|TRBV5-5
TGTGCCAGCAGCAAGGCGGCGGACAGAAGCACAGATACGCAGTATTTT
CASSKAADRSTDTQYF
>TRBD2|many|TRBJ2-7|TRBV6-2/TRBV6-3
TGTGCCAGCAGTTATCCCCCGACTAGCCCGATCGCGAGAGAGCAGTACTTC
CASSYPPTSPIAREQYF
>NA|few|TRBJ2-3|TRBV6-1
TGTGCCAGCAGTGAAAGGCTTGGAGCTTTGGGCACAGATACGCAGTATTTT
CASSERLGALGTDTQYF
>NA|many|TRBJ2-7|TRBV12-3/TRBV12-4
TGTGCCAGCAGTTTAAGGTCCTACGAGCAGTACTTC
CASSLRSYEQYF
>NA|medium-sized|TRBJ2-1|TRBV29-1
TGCAGCGTGCGGGCTTTTAGCTCCTACAATGAGCAGTTCTTC
CSVRAFSSYNEQFF
>NA|many|TRBJ2-3|TRBV29-1
TGCAGCGTTGCACGTAATACGCAGTATTTT
CSVARNTQYF
>NA|many|TRBJ1-5|TRBV20-1
TGCAGTGCAGCGATACCGGGACATGATAGCAATCAGCCCCAGCATTTT
CSAAIPGHDSNQPQHF
>NA|many|TRBJ1-5|TRBV2
TGTGCCAGCAGGAAAGGGGGGACGGTGGTCTCTCCCCAGCATTTT
CASRKGGTVVSPQHF
>NA|NA|TRBJ2-5|TRBV11-2
TGTGCCAGCAGCTTATTTAGGGGGTCTAGCGGATTTCAAGAGACCCAGTACTTC
CASSLFRGSSGFQETQYF
>TRBD1|many|TRBJ1-5|TRBV20-1
TGCAGTGCTAGAGACGGGACAGGGGATAGTCAGCCCCAGCATTTT
CSARDGTGDSQPQHF
>NA|many|TRBJ2-2|TRBV9
TGTGCCAGCAGCCCCTTCACCGGGGAGCTGTTTTTT
CASSPFTGELFF
>NA|many|TRBJ1-1|TRBV6-5
TGTGCCAGCAGTTGGTCCAGACAGAACACTGAAGCTTTCTTT
CASSWSRQNTEAFF
>NA|few|TRBJ2-7|TRBV4-2
TGTGCCAGCAGCCAAGATGCGGAGGGGATCGACGAGCAGTACTTC
CASSQDAEGIDEQYF
>TRBD1|many|TRBJ2-7|TRBV29-1
TGCAGCGTCGCTGACAGGGGGCATGGGGAGCAGTACTTC
CSVADRGHGEQYF
>NA|medium-sized|TRBJ2-3|TRBV5-1
TGCGCCAGCAGAGGACAAAGCGGCACAGATACGCAGTATTTT
CASRGQSGTDTQYF
>NA|many|TRBJ2-1|TRBV2
TGTGCCAGCAGTGTGGGACCCCGTGAGTTCTTC
CASSVGPREFF
>NA|many|TRBJ2-3|TRBV29-1
TGCAGCTCTCACGGGACAGATACGCAGTATTTT
CSSHGTDTQYF
>TRBD2|many|TRBJ2-7|TRBV2
TGTGCCAGCAGTACGGCGGGAGGGCCCCGTCCCCACGAGCAGTACTTC
CASSTAGGPRPHEQYF
>TRBD1|many|TRBJ2-3|TRBV20-1
TGCAGTGCCCGAGGCTACTACCCAAACAGGGGAGGCACAGATACGCAGTATTTT
CSARGYYPNRGGTDTQYF
>TRBD2|many|TRBJ2-3|TRBV10-3
TGTGCATCCGGGACTAGCCTCACAGATACGCAGTATTTT
CASGTSLTDTQYF
>TRBD2|many|TRBJ2-3|TRBV30
TGTGCCTGGAGTGTTGGACTAGCTCTTCGGGATACGCAGTATTTT
CAWSVGLALRDTQYF
>TRBD2|NA|TRBJ2-2|TRBV11-2
TGTGCCAGCAGCTTAAGCGGACTAGCGGGGATTAACACCGGGGAGCTGTTTTTT
CASSLSGLAGINTGELFF
>NA|NA|TRBJ1-1|TRBV4-3
TGCGCCAGCAGCCAAGTGGGAGGGAACAGTGAAGCTTTCTTT
CASSQVGGNSEAFF
>TRBD2|many|TRBJ2-7|TRBV4-1
TGCGCCAGCAGCCAACCCAGCGGGGGGGGAGACGAGCAGTACTTC
CASSQPSGGGDEQYF
>NA|many|TRBJ2-7|TRBV7-2
TGTGCCAGCAGCTTGATGGACGCCACCTACGAGCAGTACTTC
CASSLMDATYEQYF
>NA|many|TRBJ1-5|TRBV6-4
TGTGCCAGCAGGCCGACAGACAATCAGCCCCAGCATTTT
CASRPTDNQPQHF
>NA|many|TRBJ2-1|TRBV6-5
TGTGCCAGCAGTTCCCGACGTGTAAGGGAGCAGTTCTTC
CASSSRRVREQFF
>TRBD1|many|TRBJ1-5|TRBV29-1
TGCAGCGTTCCGGAGACAGGGGATAGCAATCAGCCCCAGCATTTT
CSVPETGDSNQPQHF
>NA|many|TRBJ2-1|TRBV7-3
TGTGCCAGCAGCTTGGGGGCGGGACGGTACAATGAGCAGTTCTTC
CASSLGAGRYNEQFF
>NA|many|TRBJ1-1|TRBV20-1
TGCAGTGCTAGATATGGGGTGCAAATCGGAGCTTTCTTT
CSARYGVQIGAFF
>NA|NA|TRBJ1-5|TRBV19
TGTGCCAGTACCTCATCAACAAATCAGCCCCAGCATTTT
CASTSSTNQPQHF
>NA|many|TRBJ1-3|TRBV9
TGTGCCAGCAGCGCGTCGCGGAGGGACTCTGGAAACACCATATATTTT
CASSASRRDSGNTIYF
>NA|many|TRBJ1-5|TRBV29-1
TGCAGCGTCGTCCCGGAGGGCAATCAGCCCCAGCATTTT
CSVVPEGNQPQHF
>NA|many|TRBJ1-1|TRBV27
TGTGCCAGCACTCGGGGGATGAACACTGAAGCTTTCTTT
CASTRGMNTEAFF
>TRBD2|many|TRBJ2-1|TRBV5-1
TGCGCCAGCAGCTGGGGACTAGCGGGAGGGAGGATATACAATGAGCAGTTCTTC
CASSWGLAGGRIYNEQFF
>TRBD1|many|TRBJ2-2|TRBV29-1
TGCAGCGTTCAACGGGACAGGGTTAACACCGGGGAGCTGTTTTTT
CSVQRDRVNTGELFF
>TRBD1|once|TRBJ1-6|TRBV14
TGTGCCAGCATCGCCTATGGACAGGCGAGCTCCTATAATTCACCCCTCCACTTT
CASIAYGQASSYNSPLHF
>NA|many|TRBJ1-5|TRBV6-5
TGTGCCAGCAGGCCGCGAAACCCCAATCAGCCCCAGCATTTT
CASRPRNPNQPQHF
>NA|many|TRBJ2-7|TRBV28
TGTGCCAGCAGTTGGGGGGCTTACGAGCAGTACTTC
CASSWGAYEQYF
>NA|many|TRBJ2-7|TRBV29-1
TGCAGCGTTTCCCTCCTCAGGGGACCTGCCTACGAGCAGTACTTC
CSVSLLRGPAYEQYF
>TRBD2|many|TRBJ2-1|TRBV6-2/TRBV6-3
TGTGCCAGCAGTCTTACCTTAGCAGCGGGAGGGGCCTACAATGAGCAGTTCTTC
CASSLTLAAGGAYNEQFF
>NA|many|TRBJ2-7|TRBV9
TGTGCCAGCAGCGTAGGCCCTAGTACCTACGAGCAGTACTTC
CASSVGPSTYEQYF